A single sample is the source of the 11 T cell receptor beta chains below, sequenced in a study of OX40 agonist ivuxolimab in advanced cancers. Data came from immunoSEQ multiplex PCR; TCRdb stores just in-frame clones and leaves some out. The sample includes approximately 100,000 clones, approximately 90% of them seen just once. This sample comprised CD4+ or CD8+ T cells sorted from blood, obtained in a trial of the OX40 agonist ivuxolimab. All receptors derive from an adult with an advanced solid tumor such as melanoma, head and neck, liver or kidney cancer.

The CDR3 DNA follows: TGTGCCTGGAGGGGACAGGGGTACAATCAGCCCCAGCATTTT. It specifies CAWRGQGYNQPQHF. J is TRBJ1-5 and V is TRBV30, with 10 bases aligning to TRBD1. J lost 3 bases, V lost 3 bases, and 2 bases had no gene match. This CDR3 region has 14 residues. Germline CDR1 reads GTSNPN; CDR2 reads SVGIG (reference sequence).

V gene TRBV4-3 combines with J gene TRBJ2-3, with TRBD1 identical over 9 bases. CDR1 and CDR2 (germline): LGHNA, YSLEER. The CDR3 runs to 16 residues. The trim removed 1 base at V and 6 bases at J, leaving 8 bases unmatched. The DNA of the CDR3 is TGCGCCAGCAGCCAAGCAGGGGGGACAGGGAAGGATACGCAGTATTTT. Its translation: CASSQAGGTGKDTQYF.

The chain recombines TRBV27 with TRBJ2-7; D is unclear. CDR3 size: 13 residues. Trimming left V 4 bases short and J 2 bases short, with 9 bases between. Germline assignment: CDR1 MNHEY and CDR2 SMNVEV (reference sequence). The CDR3: CASSSGRAYEQYF. CDR3 coding DNA: TGTGCCAGCAGTTCTGGTCGAGCCTACGAGCAGTACTTC.

The chain carries TRBV7-2 and TRBJ2-5; 7 positions match TRBD2. This CDR3 spans 14 amino acids. The germline V gene encodes CDR1 SGHTA and CDR2 FQGNSA. V shed 5 bases, J shed 5 bases, and the junction held 8 bases outside the gene matches. Here the CDR3 DNA reads TGTGCCAGCAGCCCTTGGGGGGGAGGGGAGACCCAGTACTTC. Amino acids: CASSPWGGGETQYF.

This clone was counted a single time. The gene calls are TRBV5-1 and TRBJ2-5; 9 bases line up with TRBD2. CDR1 and CDR2 from the germline V gene are SGHRS and YFSETQ. The trim removed 3 bases at V and 6 bases at J, leaving 9 bases unmatched. The CDR3 consists of 15 residues. The CDR3 is CASSSNSGGPKTQYF. The CDR3 DNA follows: TGCGCCAGCAGCTCCAACAGCGGGGGGCCAAAGACCCAGTACTTC.

This chain uses TRBV6-6 with TRBJ1-2; no reliable D call. The CDR3 consists of 14 residues. The germline V gene encodes CDR1 MNHNY and CDR2 SVGAGI (reference sequence). V lost 0 bases and J 8 bases, leaving 13 bases between the germline ends. CDR3: CASSYSAGLGGYTF. Here the CDR3 DNA reads TGTGCCAGCAGTTACTCTGCGGGGTTGGGGGGCTACACCTTC.

This clone appeared a single time. The rearrangement joins TRBV5-1 to TRBJ1-2, with 10 bases lining up with TRBD1. In germline, CDR1 is SGHRS, CDR2 YFSETQ. The junction had 11 bases not matched to a gene; V was cut back by 7 bases and J by 8 bases. The CDR3 is 14 amino acids. In DNA, the CDR3 is TGCGCCAGCTCCGTGACAGGGGGCGCAGAGGGCTACACCTTC. Translation gives CASSVTGGAEGYTF. The entire variable domain, with the rest obtained from reference TRBV5-1 and TRBJ1-2, is as follows: KAGVTQTPRYLIKTRGQQVTLSCSPISGHRSVSWYQQTPGQGLQFLFEYFSETQRNKGNFPGRFSGRQFSNSRSEMNVSTLELGDSALYLCASSVTGGAEGYTFGSGTRLTVV.

This chain uses TRBV29-1 with TRBJ1-5; 7 positions agree with TRBD1. The germline gives CDR1 SQVTM, CDR2 ANQGSEA. The V gene end was trimmed by 4 bases and the J gene end by 7 bases; junction bases not matched to a gene: 7. The CDR3 spans 13 residues. The CDR3 DNA reads as TGCAGCGTTGGCACAGGGGAAAGACAGCCCCAGCATTTT. Its protein is CSVGTGERQPQHF.

The chain carries TRBV6-1 and TRBJ2-7; D assignment may be TRBD1 or TRBD2 (5 bases each). Germline CDR1 is MNHNS and CDR2 is SASEGT. The V end lost 2 bases, the J end lost 0 bases, and 11 bases lay between the germline ends. CDR3 length: 15 amino acids. This chain's CDR3 is CASSEFPGSSYEQYF. DNA of the CDR3: TGTGCCAGCAGTGAATTCCCAGGGAGCTCCTACGAGCAGTACTTC.

This rearrangement joins TRBV10-3 to TRBJ2-1; no clear D. The germline gives CDR1 ENHRY, CDR2 SYGVKD. V shed 10 bases and J shed 3 bases, with 16 bases lying between them. The CDR3 is 14 amino acids. The CDR3 loop reads CATRFSEIYNEQFF. For the CDR3, the DNA is TGTGCCACCCGTTTCTCCGAGATCTACAATGAGCAGTTCTTC.

The gene calls are TRBV29-1 and TRBJ1-1; no clear D. CDR3 length equals 13 residues. Trimming took off 5 bases at V and 1 base at J, with 11 bases between the two ends. Germline-derived CDR1 and CDR2 are SQVTM and ANQGSEA. Here the CDR3 DNA reads TGCAGCGTTCATCCGGCCGCGAACACTGAAGCTTTCTTT. Translating gives CSVHPAANTEAFF.